The following is a T cell receptor beta chain sequence with its context. Its antigen is as yet unknown. CDR1 and CDR2 from the germline V gene are LGHNT and FRNRAP. V dropped 6 bases and J dropped 3; count of bases not matched to a gene: 5. The CDR3 runs 16 residues. This entry belongs to a study of OX40 agonist ivuxolimab in advanced cancers. Here immunoSEQ multiplex PCR was the method, and the copy in TCRdb shows in-frame clones only, minus some. The sample contains just under 75,000 clones, about 94% of which appear only once. Points from the study as a whole: Low normalized T-cell clonal expansion was also seen in some nonresponders. The CD4+ and CD8+ T cells in the blood had expanded clonally by week 6 at 0.1 to 3.0 mg/kg.

The TCR was taken from an adult with an advanced solid tumor such as melanoma, head and neck, liver or kidney cancer. The chain combines TRBV12-5 with TRBJ2-2, with 12 bases that match TRBD2. Sequenced material: CD4+ or CD8+ T cells sorted from blood, taken in a trial of the OX40 agonist ivuxolimab. Here the CDR3 reads CASGRGTSGYTGELFF. DNA for the CDR3: TGTGCTAGTGGCAGGGGGACTAGCGGGTACACCGGGGAGCTGTTTTTT.